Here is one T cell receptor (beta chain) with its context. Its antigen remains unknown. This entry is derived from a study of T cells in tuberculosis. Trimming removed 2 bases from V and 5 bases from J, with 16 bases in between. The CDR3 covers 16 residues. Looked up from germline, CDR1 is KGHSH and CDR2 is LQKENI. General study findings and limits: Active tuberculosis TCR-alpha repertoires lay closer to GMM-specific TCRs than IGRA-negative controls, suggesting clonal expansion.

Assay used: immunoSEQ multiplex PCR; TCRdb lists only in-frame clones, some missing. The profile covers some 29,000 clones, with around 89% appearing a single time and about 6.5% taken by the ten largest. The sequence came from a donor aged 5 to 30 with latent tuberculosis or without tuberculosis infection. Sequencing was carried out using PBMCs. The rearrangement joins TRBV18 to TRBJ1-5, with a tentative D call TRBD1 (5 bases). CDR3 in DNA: TGTGCCAGCTCACCAAGTTCGGGGGGGTCTGATCAGCCCCAGCATTTT. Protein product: CASSPSSGGSDQPQHF.